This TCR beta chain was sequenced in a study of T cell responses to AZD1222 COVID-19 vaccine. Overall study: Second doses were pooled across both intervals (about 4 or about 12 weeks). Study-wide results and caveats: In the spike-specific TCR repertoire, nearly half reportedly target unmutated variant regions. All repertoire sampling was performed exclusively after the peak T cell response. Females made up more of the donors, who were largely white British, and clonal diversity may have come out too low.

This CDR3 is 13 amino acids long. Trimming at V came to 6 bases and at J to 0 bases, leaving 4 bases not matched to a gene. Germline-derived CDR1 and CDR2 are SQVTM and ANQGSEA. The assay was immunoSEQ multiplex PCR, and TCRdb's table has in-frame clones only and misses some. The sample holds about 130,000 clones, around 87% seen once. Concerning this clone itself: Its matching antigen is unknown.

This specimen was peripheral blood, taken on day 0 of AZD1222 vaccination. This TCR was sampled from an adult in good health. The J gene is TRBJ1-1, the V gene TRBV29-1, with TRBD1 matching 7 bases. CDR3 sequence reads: CSVRTGMNTEAFF. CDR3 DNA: TGCAGCGTAAGGACAGGAATGAACACTGAAGCTTTCTTT.